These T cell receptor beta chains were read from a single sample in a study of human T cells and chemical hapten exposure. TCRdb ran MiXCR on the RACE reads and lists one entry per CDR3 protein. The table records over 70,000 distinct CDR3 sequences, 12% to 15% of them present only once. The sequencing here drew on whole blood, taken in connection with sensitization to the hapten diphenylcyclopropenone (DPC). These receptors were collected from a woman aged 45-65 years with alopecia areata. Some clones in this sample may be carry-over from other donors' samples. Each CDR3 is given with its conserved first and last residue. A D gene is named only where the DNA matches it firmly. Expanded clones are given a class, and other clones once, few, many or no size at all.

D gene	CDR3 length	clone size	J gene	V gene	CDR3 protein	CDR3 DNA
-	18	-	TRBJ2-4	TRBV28	CASSLPPVGAGAKNIQYF	TGTGCCAGCAGTTTACCCCCTGTAGGAGCGGGAGCCAAAAACATTCAGTACTTC
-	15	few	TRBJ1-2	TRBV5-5	CASSERSQGVYGYTF	TGTGCCAGCAGCGAAAGATCCCAGGGAGTCTATGGCTACACCTTC
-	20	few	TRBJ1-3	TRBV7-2	CASSLASFFRDGSSGNTIYF	TGTGCCAGCAGCTTAGCGTCATTTTTCCGTGATGGGTCCTCTGGAAACACCATATATTTT
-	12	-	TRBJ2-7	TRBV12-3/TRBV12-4	CASSFRAHEQYF	TGTGCCAGCAGTTTCAGAGCCCACGAGCAGTACTTC
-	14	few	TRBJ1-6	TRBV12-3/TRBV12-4	CASSLTVRRSPLHF	TGTGCCAGCAGTTTAACCGTCAGACGATCACCCCTCCACTTT
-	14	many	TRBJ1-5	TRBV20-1	CSASMIYSNQPQHF	TGCAGTGCTAGTATGATCTATAGCAATCAGCCCCAGCATTTT
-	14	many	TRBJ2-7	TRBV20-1	CSARSPGVTNEQYF	TGCAGTGCCCGCTCCCCGGGAGTAACAAACGAGCAGTACTTC
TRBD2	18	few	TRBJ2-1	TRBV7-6	CASSKRVRTSGAPGEQFF	TGTGCCAGCAGCAAGCGCGTCCGGACTAGCGGGGCTCCAGGGGAGCAGTTCTTC
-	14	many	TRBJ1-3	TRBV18	CASSRTRDGNTIYF	TGTGCCAGCTCCCGGACCAGAGATGGAAACACCATATATTTT
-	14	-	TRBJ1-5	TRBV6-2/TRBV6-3	CASRMGVVNQPQHF	TGTGCCAGCAGGATGGGGGTGGTCAATCAGCCCCAGCATTTT
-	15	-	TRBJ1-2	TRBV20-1	CSPSMGGETNYGYTF	TGCAGCCCCTCGATGGGCGGTGAGACTAACTATGGCTACACCTTC
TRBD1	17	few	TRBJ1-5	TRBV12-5	CASGQLRGLDSNQPQHF	TGTGCTAGTGGCCAACTCAGGGGGCTCGATAGCAATCAGCCCCAGCATTTT
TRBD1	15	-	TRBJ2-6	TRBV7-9	CASSPRGSGANVLTF	TGTGCCAGCAGCCCCAGGGGGTCTGGGGCCAACGTCCTGACTTTC
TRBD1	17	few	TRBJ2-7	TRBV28	CASSSSPRDRGRGEQYF	TGTGCCAGCAGTTCGAGTCCCCGAGACAGGGGCAGGGGCGAGCAGTACTTC
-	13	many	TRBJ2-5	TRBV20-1	CSANSGGEETQYF	TGCAGTGCTAACTCGGGGGGCGAAGAGACCCAGTACTTC
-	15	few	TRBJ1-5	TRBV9	CASSAMQDSNQPQHF	TGTGCCAGCAGCGCGATGCAGGATAGCAATCAGCCCCAGCATTTT
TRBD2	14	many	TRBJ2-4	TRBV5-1	CASSLGGAKNIQYF	TGCGCCAGCAGCCTGGGAGGGGCCAAAAACATTCAGTACTTC
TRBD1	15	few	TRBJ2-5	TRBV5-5	CASSRPGQVEETQYF	TGTGCCAGCAGCCGCCCGGGACAGGTCGAAGAGACCCAGTACTTC
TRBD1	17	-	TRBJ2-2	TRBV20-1	CSARGTVALPNTGELFF	TGCAGTGCTAGGGGGACAGTCGCGTTACCGAACACCGGGGAGCTGTTTTTT
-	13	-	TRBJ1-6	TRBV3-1	CASSQGTNSPLHF	TGTGCCAGCAGCCAGGGCACAAATTCACCCCTCCACTTT
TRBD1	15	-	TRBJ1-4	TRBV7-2	CASSLAGGDREKLFF	TGTGCCAGCAGCTTGGCAGGGGGCGATCGGGAAAAACTGTTTTTT
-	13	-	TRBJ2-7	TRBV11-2	CASSLGGRGEQYF	TGTGCCAGCAGCTTAGGAGGAAGGGGGGAGCAGTACTTC
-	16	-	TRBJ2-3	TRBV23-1	CASISPGQLRTDTQYF	TGCGCCAGCATCTCACCCGGACAGTTGCGCACAGATACGCAGTATTTT
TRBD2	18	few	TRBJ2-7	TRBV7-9	CASSSGGGRAVSAYEQYF	TGTGCCAGCAGCTCCGGGGGCGGGAGGGCCGTGTCGGCCTACGAGCAGTACTTC
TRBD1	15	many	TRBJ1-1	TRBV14	CASSQQGALNTEAFF	TGTGCCAGCAGCCAGCAGGGGGCTTTGAACACTGAAGCTTTCTTT
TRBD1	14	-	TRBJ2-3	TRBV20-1	CSARRTGSTDTQYF	TGCAGTGCTAGAAGGACAGGGAGCACAGATACGCAGTATTTT
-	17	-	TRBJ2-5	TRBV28	CASNSPLRGARQETQYF	TGTGCCAGCAATAGCCCCCTACGGGGAGCCCGCCAAGAGACCCAGTACTTC
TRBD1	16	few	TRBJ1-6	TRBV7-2	CASSLYLGQLNSPLHF	TGTGCCAGCAGCTTATACTTGGGACAGCTTAATTCACCCCTCCACTTT
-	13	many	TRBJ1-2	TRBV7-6	CASRPDSNYGYTF	TGTGCCAGCAGGCCAGACAGTAACTATGGCTACACCTTC
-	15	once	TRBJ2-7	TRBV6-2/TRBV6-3	CASSFPRPGNYEQYF	TGTGCCAGCAGTTTTCCGCGCCCGGGGAACTACGAGCAGTACTTC
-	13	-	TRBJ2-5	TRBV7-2	CASSRDRQETQYF	TGTGCCAGCAGCCGAGACAGACAAGAGACCCAGTACTTC
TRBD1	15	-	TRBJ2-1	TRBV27	CASSLSGGGFGEQFF	TGTGCCAGCAGTTTATCAGGGGGCGGATTCGGTGAGCAGTTCTTC
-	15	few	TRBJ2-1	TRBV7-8	CASSLVSTIYNEQFF	TGTGCCAGCAGCTTAGTTTCCACTATCTACAATGAGCAGTTCTTC
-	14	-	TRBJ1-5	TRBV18	CASSPGFSNQPQHF	TGTGCCAGCTCACCAGGGTTTAGCAATCAGCCCCAGCATTTT
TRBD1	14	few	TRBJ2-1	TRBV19	CASSIRQGSNEQFF	TGTGCCAGTAGTATCCGACAGGGGAGCAATGAGCAGTTCTTC
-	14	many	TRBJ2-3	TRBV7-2	CASSPGLSTDTQYF	TGTGCCAGCAGCCCGGGACTCAGCACAGATACGCAGTATTTT
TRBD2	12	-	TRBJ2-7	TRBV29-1	CSVGGRAREQYF	TGCAGCGTTGGCGGGAGGGCCAGGGAGCAGTACTTC
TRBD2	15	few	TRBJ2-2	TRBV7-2	CASSLTLAVTGELFF	TGTGCCAGCAGCTTAACGCTAGCGGTCACCGGGGAGCTGTTTTTT
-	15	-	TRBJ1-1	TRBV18	CASSPRPLLNTEAFF	TGTGCCAGCTCACCCCGACCGCTACTAAACACTGAAGCTTTCTTT
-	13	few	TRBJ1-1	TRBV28	CASTEGRNTEAFF	TGTGCCAGCACGGAGGGGAGGAACACTGAAGCTTTCTTT
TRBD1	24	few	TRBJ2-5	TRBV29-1	CSVVRDRSENVRKFINPLQETQYF	TGCAGCGTTGTCCGGGACAGGAGCGAAAACGTGCGTAAGTTTATTAATCCACTCCAAGAGACCCAGTACTTC
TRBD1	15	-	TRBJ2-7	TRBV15	CATSSEGQGPGEQYF	TGTGCCACCAGCAGCGAAGGACAGGGTCCGGGCGAGCAGTACTTC